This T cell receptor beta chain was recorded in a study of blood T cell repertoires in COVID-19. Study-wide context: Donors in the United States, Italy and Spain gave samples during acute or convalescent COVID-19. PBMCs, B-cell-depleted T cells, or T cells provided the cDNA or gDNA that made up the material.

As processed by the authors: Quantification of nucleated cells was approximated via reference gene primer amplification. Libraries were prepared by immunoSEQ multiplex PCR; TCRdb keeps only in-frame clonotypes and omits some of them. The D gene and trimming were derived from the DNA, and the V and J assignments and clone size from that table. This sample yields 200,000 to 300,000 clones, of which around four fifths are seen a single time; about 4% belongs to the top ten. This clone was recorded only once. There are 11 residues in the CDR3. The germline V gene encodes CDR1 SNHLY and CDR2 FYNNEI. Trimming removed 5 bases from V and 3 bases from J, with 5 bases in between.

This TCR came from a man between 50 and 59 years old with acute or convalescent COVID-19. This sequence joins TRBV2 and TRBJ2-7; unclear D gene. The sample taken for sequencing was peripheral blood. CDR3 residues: CASSSHYEQYF. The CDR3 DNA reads TGTGCCAGCAGTTCACACTACGAGCAGTACTTC. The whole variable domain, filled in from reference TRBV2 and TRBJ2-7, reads EPEVTQTPSHQVTQMGQEVILRCVPISNHLYFYWYRQILGQKVEFLVSFYNNEISEKSEIFDDQFSVERPDGSNFTLKIRSTKLEDSAMYFCASSSHYEQYFGPGTRLTVT.